This TCR beta chain was profiled in a study of blood T cells in healthy people across ages. Each donor's blood draw was approximately 10 milliliters of peripheral blood. Every sample gave at least 5 micrograms of total RNA when it was extracted. The study, taken as a whole, reports: In the absence of known donor CMV status, changes in expanded clonotypes were possibly confounded.

A second PCR of 7 to 11 cycles used a sample-barcoded 5' primer and a J-beta primer mix. Each cDNA molecule was tagged by a template-switch adaptor that had 12 random nucleotides. Using its own MiXCR run on the 5' RACE reads, TCRdb lists one record per CDR3 protein. The data contain 1.5 million to 1.8 million distinct CDR3 sequences, approximately 42% of them singletons. This clonotype was seen at least ten times. What it binds is unknown. Germline V gene sequence: CDR1 SGHAT, CDR2 FQNNGV. The CDR3 has 15 amino acids. Between the trimmed V and J ends, which lost 1 base and 4 bases, there was a span of 12 bases.

The chain carries TRBV11-2 and TRBJ2-3; D ambiguous. The sequencing input was blood. The clonotype comes from a woman in her late teens or twenties in good health. CDR3 DNA sequence: TGTGCCAGCAGCTTAGTAGTCAACGGAGCAGATACGCAGTATTTT. The encoded protein is CASSLVVNGADTQYF.